This TCR beta chain originates from a study of technical replicates of blood from several donors. The CDR3 runs 14 residues. The ends were cut back, 0 bases at V and 5 bases at J, with 10 bases in the middle. CDR1 and CDR2 (germline): MNHEY, SVGAGI. Clones were read by immunoSEQ multiplex PCR, and TCRdb kept only the in-frame ones, dropping some. The sample contains tens of thousands of clones, 93% of which appear only once. This sequence joins TRBV6-5 and TRBJ2-5; no reliable D call. This receptor was obtained from a human donor in good health. Sequencing used T cells isolated from PBMCs. CDR3 amino acids: CASSYSISMETQYF. For the CDR3, the DNA is TGTGCCAGCAGTTACTCGATTAGCATGGAGACCCAGTACTTC.